These 3 T cell receptor beta chains originate from one sample sequenced in a study of regulatory T cells in long-lasting Graves disease. Noted time point: newly diagnosed GD, antithyroid drugs for less than 3 months. With RNA extracted from PBMCs as input, the TCR library was made. Researchers made TCR beta libraries by using iRepertoire HTBI primers and running Arm-PCR on CDR3 regions. TCRdb used MiXCR to reprocess the multiplex PCR reads, holding one entry per CDR3 protein. The sample gives fewer than 550,000 distinct CDR3 sequences, around 15% of which show up once; about 25% is in the top ten. These same records also appear under a second study, on T cells in Graves' hyperthyroidism and ophthalmopathy.

Sequencing used peripheral blood mononuclear cells (PBMCs), obtained at new diagnosis, from a patient treated with antithyroid drugs. All receptors derive from a young woman with Graves disease.

At least ten counts were recorded for this clonotype. The rearrangement links TRBV28 to TRBJ2-1, with D perhaps assigned TRBD1 or TRBD2 (5 bases each). Germline V gene sequence: CDR1 MDHEN, CDR2 SYDVKM. V lost 2 bases and J lost 11, with 13 bases in between. The CDR3 loop spans 13 amino acids. The CDR3: CASSLTGTDKQFF. The CDR3 DNA reads TGTGCCAGCAGTTTAACCGGGACGGATAAGCAGTTCTTC.

The chain is built from TRBV6-5 and TRBJ2-3; TRBD2 matches 16 bases. Looked up from germline, CDR1 is MNHEY and CDR2 is SVGAGI. V shed 4 bases and J 5 bases; nucleotides not matched to a gene: 6. This CDR3 has 17 amino acids. The CDR3 protein is CASSSGTSGRAKDTQYF. In DNA, the CDR3 is TGTGCCAGCAGTTCCGGGACTAGCGGGAGGGCCAAAGATACGCAGTATTTT.

This clonotype was seen at least ten times. The chain employs TRBV20-1 and TRBJ2-7, with TRBD2 matching 9 bases. Looked up from germline, CDR1 is DFQATT and CDR2 is SNEGSKA (reference sequence). The CDR3 has 17 amino acids. The J segment lost 3 bases and the V segment lost 3 bases, leaving 15 bases of the junction unmatched. DNA of the CDR3: TGCAGTGCTAGTCGCGTCAGGGGCGGTAGCGGGAGCTACGAGCAGTACTTC. Residues: CSASRVRGGSGSYEQYF.